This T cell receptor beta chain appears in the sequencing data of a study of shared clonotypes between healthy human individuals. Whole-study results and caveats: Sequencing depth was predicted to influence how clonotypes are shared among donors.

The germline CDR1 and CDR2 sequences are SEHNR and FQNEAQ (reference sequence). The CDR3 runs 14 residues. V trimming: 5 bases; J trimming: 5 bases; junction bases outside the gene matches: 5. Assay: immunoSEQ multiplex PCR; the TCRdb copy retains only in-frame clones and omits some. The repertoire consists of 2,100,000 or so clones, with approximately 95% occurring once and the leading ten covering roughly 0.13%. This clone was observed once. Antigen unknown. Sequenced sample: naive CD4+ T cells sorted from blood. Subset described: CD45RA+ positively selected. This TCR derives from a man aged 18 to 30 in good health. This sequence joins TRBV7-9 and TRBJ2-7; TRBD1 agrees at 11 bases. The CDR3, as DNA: TGTGCCAGCAGCCGGACAGGGGGCTGGAACGAGCAGTACTTC. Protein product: CASSRTGGWNEQYF.